This TCR beta chain was sequenced in a study of T-cell reconstitution after alpha-beta-depleted transplantation in children (dated by TCRdb to about 2016). For the study in its entirety: T-cell immune reconstitution after TCRalphabeta/CD19-depleted allogeneic hematopoietic cell transplantation in children was quantitatively tracked in the study by means of TCR repertoire profiling.

This clonotype was detected a few times. The target of this receptor is not known. Per-base qualities were not stored, and no clone one base away is much larger. The library was generated by PCR. This sample was sequenced with an Illumina HiSeq 2500. TCR library preparation used molecular barcoding, with unique molecular identifiers applied to normalize quantification of the TCRbeta repertoire. TCRdb applied fastp at Q25 and MiXCR to the public reads, then kept only in-frame beta chains. Entries that share a CDR3 protein sequence are merged under the most common genes and DNA. The sample table holds some 500,000 distinct CDR3 sequences, of which around 16% were seen once. The top ten clones comprise 3.3% of the sample. Sequencing used PBMCs from the stem cell graft donor, obtained from the stem cell graft. This receptor was identified in a human donor who donated a stem cell graft to a child with acute lymphoblastic leukemia.

CDR3 sequence: CASSSRDRGGETQYF. The nucleotide sequence is given as TGTGCCAGCAGTTCAAGGGACAGGGGGGGAGAGACCCAGTACTTC. This chain is built from TRBV12-3 or TRBV12-4 and TRBJ2-5, and 11 bases in between align with TRBD1. The CDR3 contains 15 residues, cysteine and phenylalanine counted. Of the read, only the CDR3 DNA is kept; its 45 bases are in frame from base 1. V trim: 4 bases; J trim: 4 bases; unmatched bases: 5.